Sequencing of this T cell receptor (beta chain) was carried out in a study of T cells after yellow fever vaccination. Study-wide context: Libraries from low-cell-number fractions were prepared with the SMART-Seq v4 Ultra Low Input RNA kit. Regarding the study as a whole: Clonotypes shared by both compartments, CD4 and CD8, made up a small share.

This CDR3 spans 15 amino acids. The V and J ends lost 5 bases and 5 bases, in that order; junction bases with no gene match: 11. The germline V gene encodes CDR1 SGHNT and CDR2 YENEEA. Turning to this clonotype: Antigen: not known.

For TCR, cDNA came from 5'RACE template switching, which added a universal primer site and UMIs. TCRdb re-called the 5' RACE reads with MiXCR, one entry per CDR3 protein. The repertoire holds some 300,000 distinct CDR3 sequences, with around 11% as singletons. The specimen comprised CD4+ T cells sorted from PBMCs, sampled 45 days after the yellow fever booster vaccination. The J gene is TRBJ2-5, the V gene TRBV11-3; 7 nucleotides line up with TRBD2. The clonotype was recovered from a man between 18 and 29 years old who received the YFV17D yellow fever vaccine. The CDR3 DNA reads as TGTGCCAGCAGCCCTACAGCGGGGCCGTGGGAGACCCAGTACTTC. It encodes CASSPTAGPWETQYF.